This T cell receptor beta chain emerged from a study of T cell responses to AZD1222 COVID-19 vaccine. The CDR3 consists of 13 residues. Per germline, CDR1 MNHEY and CDR2 SMNVEV (reference sequence). The V gene end was trimmed by 5 bases and the J gene end by 2 bases; junction bases not matched to a gene: 3. Notes on this clone: Its specificity is not known.

Assay: immunoSEQ multiplex PCR; the TCRdb copy retains only in-frame clones and omits some. The top ten clones hold 6% to 7.5% of a sample with about 86,000 clones, more than 70% of them seen once. General study findings and limits: Variant regions that are unmutated are reportedly the target of nearly half of spike-specific TCRs. Researchers took repertoire samples only after the peak T cell response had come. Just a handful of AZD1222 recipients tested seropositive at baseline.

The sequence came from an adult who received the AZD1222 COVID-19 vaccine. Source: peripheral blood, taken 28 days after the second AZD1222 dose. The V call is TRBV27, the J call TRBJ2-7; 7 nucleotides align to TRBD1. For the CDR3, the DNA is TGTGCCAGCAGTCTACAGGGGACCTACGAGCAGTACTTC. This gives the protein CASSLQGTYEQYF.